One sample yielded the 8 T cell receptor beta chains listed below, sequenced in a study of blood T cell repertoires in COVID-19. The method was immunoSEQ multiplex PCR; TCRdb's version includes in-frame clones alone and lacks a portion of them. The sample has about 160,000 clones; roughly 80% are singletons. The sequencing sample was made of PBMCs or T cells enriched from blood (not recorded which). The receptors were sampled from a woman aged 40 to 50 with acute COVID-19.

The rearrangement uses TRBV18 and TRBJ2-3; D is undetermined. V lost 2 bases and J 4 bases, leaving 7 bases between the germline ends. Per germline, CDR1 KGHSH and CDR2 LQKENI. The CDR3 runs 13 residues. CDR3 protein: CASSPGLSDTQYF. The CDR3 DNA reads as TGTGCCAGCTCACCAGGCCTGTCAGATACGCAGTATTTT. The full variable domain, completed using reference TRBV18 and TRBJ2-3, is NAGVMQNPRHLVRRRGQEARLRCSPMKGHSHVYWYRQLPEEGLKFMVYLQKENIIDESGMPKERFSAEFPKEGPSILRIQQVVRGDSAAYFCASSPGLSDTQYFGPGTRLTVL.

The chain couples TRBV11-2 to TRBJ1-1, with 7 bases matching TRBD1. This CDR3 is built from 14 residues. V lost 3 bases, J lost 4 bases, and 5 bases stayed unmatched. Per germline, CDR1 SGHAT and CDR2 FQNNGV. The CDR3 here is CASSFRDSGTEAFF. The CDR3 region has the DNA TGTGCCAGCAGCTTCAGGGACAGTGGCACTGAAGCTTTCTTT. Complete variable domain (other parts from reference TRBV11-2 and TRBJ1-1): EAGVAQSPRYKIIEKRQSVAFWCNPISGHATLYWYQQILGQGPKLLIQFQNNGVVDDSQLPKDRFSAERLKGVDSTLKIQPAKLEDSAVYLCASSFRDSGTEAFFGQGTRLTVV.

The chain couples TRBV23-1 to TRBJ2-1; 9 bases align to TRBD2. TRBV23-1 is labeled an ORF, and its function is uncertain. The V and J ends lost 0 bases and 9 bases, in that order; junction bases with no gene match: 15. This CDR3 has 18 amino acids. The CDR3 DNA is TGCGCCAGCAGTCAATCGTGGTGGTTTAGCGGGAGCAGAGGTGAGCAGTTCTTC. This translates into CASSQSWWFSGSRGEQFF.

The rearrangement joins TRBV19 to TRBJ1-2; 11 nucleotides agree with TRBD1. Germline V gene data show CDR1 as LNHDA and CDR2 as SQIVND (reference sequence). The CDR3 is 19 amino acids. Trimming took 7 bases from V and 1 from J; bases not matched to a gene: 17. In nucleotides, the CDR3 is TGTGCCAGTAAAAACAGACCGGGACAGGGGGACCAAAATAACTATGGCTACACCTTC. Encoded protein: CASKNRPGQGDQNNYGYTF.

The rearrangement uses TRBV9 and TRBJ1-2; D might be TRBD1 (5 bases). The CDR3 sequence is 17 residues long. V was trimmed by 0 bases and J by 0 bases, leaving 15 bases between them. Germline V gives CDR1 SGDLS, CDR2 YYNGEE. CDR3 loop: CASSVEGGAIPNYGYTF. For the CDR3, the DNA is TGTGCCAGCAGCGTAGAGGGTGGGGCAATACCTAACTATGGCTACACCTTC. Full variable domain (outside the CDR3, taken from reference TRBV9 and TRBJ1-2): DSGVTQTPKHLITATGQRVTLRCSPRSGDLSVYWYQQSLDQGLQFLIQYYNGEERAKGNILERFSAQQFPDLHSELNLSSLELGDSALYFCASSVEGGAIPNYGYTFGSGTRLTVV.

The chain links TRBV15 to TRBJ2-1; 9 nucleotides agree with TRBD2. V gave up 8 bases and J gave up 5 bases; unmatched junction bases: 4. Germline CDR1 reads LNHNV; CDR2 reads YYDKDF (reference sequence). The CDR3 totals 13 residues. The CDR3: CATEREVDNEQFF. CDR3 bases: TGTGCCACCGAGCGGGAGGTAGACAATGAGCAGTTCTTC. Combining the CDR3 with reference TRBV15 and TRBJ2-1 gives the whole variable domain DAMVIQNPRYQVTQFGKPVTLSCSQTLNHNVMYWYQQKSSQAPKLLFHYYDKDFNNEADTPDNFQSRRPNTSFCFLDIRSPGLGDTAMYLCATEREVDNEQFFGPGTRLTVL.

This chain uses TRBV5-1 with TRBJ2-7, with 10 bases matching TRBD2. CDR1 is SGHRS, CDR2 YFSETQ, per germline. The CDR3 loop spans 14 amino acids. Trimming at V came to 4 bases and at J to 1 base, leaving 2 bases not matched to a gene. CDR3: CASSPAGGSYEQYF. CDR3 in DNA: TGCGCCAGCAGCCCAGCGGGAGGGTCCTACGAGCAGTACTTC.

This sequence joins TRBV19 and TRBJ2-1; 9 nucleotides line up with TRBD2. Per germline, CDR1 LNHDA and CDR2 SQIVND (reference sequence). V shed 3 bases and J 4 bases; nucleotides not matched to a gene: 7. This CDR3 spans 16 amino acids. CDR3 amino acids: CASSIAAGGSYNEQFF. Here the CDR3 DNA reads TGTGCCAGTAGTATCGCAGCGGGAGGATCGTACAATGAGCAGTTCTTC.